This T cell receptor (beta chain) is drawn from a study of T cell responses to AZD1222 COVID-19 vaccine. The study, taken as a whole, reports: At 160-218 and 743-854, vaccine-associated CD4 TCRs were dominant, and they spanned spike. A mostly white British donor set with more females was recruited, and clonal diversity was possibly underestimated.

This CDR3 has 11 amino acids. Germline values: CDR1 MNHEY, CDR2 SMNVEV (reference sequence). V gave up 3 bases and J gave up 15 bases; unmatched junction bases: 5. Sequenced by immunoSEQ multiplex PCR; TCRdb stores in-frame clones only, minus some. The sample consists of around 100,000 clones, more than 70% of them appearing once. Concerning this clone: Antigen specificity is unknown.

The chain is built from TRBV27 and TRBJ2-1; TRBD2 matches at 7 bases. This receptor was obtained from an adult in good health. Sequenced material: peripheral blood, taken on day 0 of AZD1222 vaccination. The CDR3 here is CASSFGLDLFF. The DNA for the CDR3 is TGTGCCAGCAGTTTCGGACTAGACTTGTTCTTC.